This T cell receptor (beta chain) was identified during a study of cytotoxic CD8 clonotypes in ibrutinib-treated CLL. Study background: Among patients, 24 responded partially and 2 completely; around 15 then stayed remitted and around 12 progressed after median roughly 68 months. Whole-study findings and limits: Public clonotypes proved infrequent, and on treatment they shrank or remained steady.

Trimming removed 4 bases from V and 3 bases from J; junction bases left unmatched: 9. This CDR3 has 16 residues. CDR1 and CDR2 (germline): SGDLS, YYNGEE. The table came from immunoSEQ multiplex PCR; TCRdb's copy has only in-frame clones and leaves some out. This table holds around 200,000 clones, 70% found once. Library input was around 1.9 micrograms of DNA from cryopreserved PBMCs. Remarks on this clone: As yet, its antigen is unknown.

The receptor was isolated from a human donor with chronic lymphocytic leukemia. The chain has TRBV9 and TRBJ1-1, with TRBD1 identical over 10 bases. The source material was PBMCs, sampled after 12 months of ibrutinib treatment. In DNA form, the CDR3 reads TGTGCCAGCAGCCATGACTCGACAGGGGGCGACACTGAAGCTTTCTTT. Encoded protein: CASSHDSTGGDTEAFF.